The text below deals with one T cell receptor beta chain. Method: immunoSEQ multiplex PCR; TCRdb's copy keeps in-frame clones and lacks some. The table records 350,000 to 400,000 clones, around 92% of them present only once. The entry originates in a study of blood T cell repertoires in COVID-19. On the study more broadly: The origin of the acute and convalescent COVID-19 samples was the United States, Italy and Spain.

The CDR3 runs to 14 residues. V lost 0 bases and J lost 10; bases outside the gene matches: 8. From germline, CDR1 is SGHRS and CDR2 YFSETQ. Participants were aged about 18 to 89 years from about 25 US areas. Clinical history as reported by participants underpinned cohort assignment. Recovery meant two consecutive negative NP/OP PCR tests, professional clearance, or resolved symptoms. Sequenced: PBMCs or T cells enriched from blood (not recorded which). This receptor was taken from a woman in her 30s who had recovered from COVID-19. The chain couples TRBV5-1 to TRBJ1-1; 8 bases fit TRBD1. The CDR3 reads CASSLAGQGSGAFF. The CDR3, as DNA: TGCGCCAGCAGCTTGGCCGGACAGGGTAGCGGAGCTTTCTTT.